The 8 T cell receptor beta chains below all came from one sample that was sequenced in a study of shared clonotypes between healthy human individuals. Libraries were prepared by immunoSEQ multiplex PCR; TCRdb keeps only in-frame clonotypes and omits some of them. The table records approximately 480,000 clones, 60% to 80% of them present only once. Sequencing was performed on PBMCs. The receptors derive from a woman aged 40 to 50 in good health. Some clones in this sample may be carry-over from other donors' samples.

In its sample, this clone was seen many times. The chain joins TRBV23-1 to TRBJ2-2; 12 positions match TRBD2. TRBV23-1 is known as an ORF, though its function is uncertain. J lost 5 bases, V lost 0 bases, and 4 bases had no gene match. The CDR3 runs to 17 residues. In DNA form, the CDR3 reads TGCGCCAGCAGTCAATCGACTAGCGGGAGACTGACCGGGGAGCTGTTTTTT. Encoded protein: CASSQSTSGRLTGELFF.

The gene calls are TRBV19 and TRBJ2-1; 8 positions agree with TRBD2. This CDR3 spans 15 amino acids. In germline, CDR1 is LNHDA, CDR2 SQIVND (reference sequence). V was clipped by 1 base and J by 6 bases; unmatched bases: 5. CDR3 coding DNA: TGTGCCAGTAGTATAGTTCCGGGAGGGCCCAATGAGCAGTTCTTC. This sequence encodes CASSIVPGGPNEQFF.

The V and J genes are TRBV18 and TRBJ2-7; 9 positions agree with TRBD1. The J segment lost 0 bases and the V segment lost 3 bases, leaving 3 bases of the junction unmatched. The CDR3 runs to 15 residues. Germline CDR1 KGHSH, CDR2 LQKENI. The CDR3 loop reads CASSPPTGGSYEQYF. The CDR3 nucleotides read TGTGCCAGCTCACCGCCGACAGGGGGCTCCTACGAGCAGTACTTC.

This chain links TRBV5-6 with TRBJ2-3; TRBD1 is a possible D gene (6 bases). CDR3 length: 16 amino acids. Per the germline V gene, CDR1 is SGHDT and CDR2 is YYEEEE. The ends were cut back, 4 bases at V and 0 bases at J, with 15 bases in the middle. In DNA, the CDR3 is TGTGCCAGCAGCACCAAGGGGGACGCTAGCACAGATACGCAGTATTTT. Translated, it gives CASSTKGDASTDTQYF.

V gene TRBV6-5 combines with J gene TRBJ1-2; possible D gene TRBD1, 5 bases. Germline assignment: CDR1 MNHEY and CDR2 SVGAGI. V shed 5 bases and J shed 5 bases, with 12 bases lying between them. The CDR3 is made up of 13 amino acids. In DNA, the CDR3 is TGTGCCAGCAGTCCCCGGGGCCGTTATGGCTACACCTTC. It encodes CASSPRGRYGYTF.

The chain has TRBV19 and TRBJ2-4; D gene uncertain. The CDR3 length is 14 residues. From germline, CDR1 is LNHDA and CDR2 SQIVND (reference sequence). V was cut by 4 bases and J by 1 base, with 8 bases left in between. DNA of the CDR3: TGTGCCAGTAGTAACTTGGGGGCCAAAAACATTCAGTACTTC. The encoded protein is CASSNLGAKNIQYF.

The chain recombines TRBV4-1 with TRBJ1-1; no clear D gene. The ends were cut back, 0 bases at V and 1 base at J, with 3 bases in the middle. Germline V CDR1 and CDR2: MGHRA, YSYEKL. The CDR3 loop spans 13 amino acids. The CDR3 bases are TGCGCCAGCAGCCAAGACGAGAACACTGAAGCTTTCTTT. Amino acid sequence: CASSQDENTEAFF.

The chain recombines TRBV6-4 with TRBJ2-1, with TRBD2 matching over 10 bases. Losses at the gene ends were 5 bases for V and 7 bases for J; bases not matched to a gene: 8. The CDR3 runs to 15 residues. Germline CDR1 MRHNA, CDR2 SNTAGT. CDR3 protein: CASSYGLAAWNEQFF. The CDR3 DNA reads TGTGCCAGCAGTTACGGACTAGCGGCGTGGAATGAGCAGTTCTTC.